One sample yielded the 8 T cell receptor beta chains listed below, sequenced in a study of T cells expressing NK-cell markers. From its re-call of the 5' RACE reads, TCRdb lists each CDR3 protein once, without DNA. The table for this sample gives some 140,000 distinct CDR3 sequences. What was sequenced was blood T cells: a sorted CD56 or NKG2C T cell subset, CD4+ or CD8+ T cells, or bulk PBMC T cells (not recorded which). The receptors shown here come from a woman in her forties or fifties in good health.

The chain joins TRBV7-9 to TRBJ2-3. Germline V gene data show CDR1 as SEHNR and CDR2 as FQNEAQ (reference sequence). The CDR3 is 15 residues long. The CDR3: CASSHVEIRSDTQYF.

The chain combines TRBV6-5 with TRBJ2-3; TCRdb indicates TRBD2, and absent DNA this call remains unverified. CDR1 and CDR2 (germline): MNHEY, SVGAGI. The CDR3 runs to 15 residues. The CDR3 region is CASSYRGIQMDTQYF.

The chain combines TRBV21-1 with TRBJ2-3; TCRdb proposes TRBD2, but this gene call is untestable without DNA. TRBV21-1 is a pseudogene segment. This CDR3 has 15 amino acids. The chain's CDR3 is CASSKGGRRTDTQYF.

This chain joins TRBV5-1 and TRBJ1-1. CDR1 is SGHRS, CDR2 YFSETQ, per germline. This CDR3 has 13 amino acids. CDR3 sequence: CASSLTAGYEAFF.

This CDR3 reads CASSYLGLAGVGSTDTQYF. The rearrangement joins TRBV6-6 to TRBJ2-3; TCRdb picks TRBD2, but there is no DNA to check that call. Germline V CDR1 and CDR2: MNHNY, SVGAGI (reference sequence). There are 19 residues in the CDR3.

The chain uses TRBV5-5 and TRBJ2-2; the D gene TCRdb calls, TRBD2, cannot be checked with no DNA. CDR1 is SGHKS and CDR2 is YYEKEE in the germline V gene (reference sequence). The CDR3 is made up of 17 amino acids. The CDR3 loop is CASSLLREGQDTGELFF.

The rearrangement links TRBV9 to TRBJ2-1; no DNA is available, so the TRBD2 call from TCRdb remains unchecked. Looked up from germline, CDR1 is SGDLS and CDR2 is YYNGEE. CDR3 length: 18 amino acids. CDR3 in amino acids: CASSAGTSGSRSYNEQFF. Together with reference TRBV9 and TRBJ2-1, the CDR3 gives the full variable domain: DSGVTQTPKHLITATGQRVTLRCSPRSGDLSVYWYQQSLDQGLQFLIQYYNGEERAKGNILERFSAQQFPDLHSELNLSSLELGDSALYFCASSAGTSGSRSYNEQFFGPGTRLTVL.

V is TRBV12-3 or TRBV12-4 and J is TRBJ2-1; the TCRdb call, TRBD2, lacks DNA for checking. The CDR3 covers 14 residues. The CDR3: CASSIISGRDEQFF.